This T cell receptor beta chain derives from a study of T cells in Graves' hyperthyroidism and ophthalmopathy. Study results and limitations: Most expanded thyroid clonotypes above 0.001 also appeared in blood.

This clonotype was recorded at least ten times. Its antigen is as yet unknown. The V gene end was trimmed by 1 base and the J gene end by 3 bases; junction bases not matched to a gene: 14. Germline V gene sequence: CDR1 MDHEN, CDR2 SYDVKM. The CDR3 loop spans 20 amino acids. TCR beta CDR3 region amplification was performed from RNA transcripts. First-round RT-PCR targeting the TCR CDR3 was performed with the HTBI primer set. TCRdb fed the multiplex PCR reads into MiXCR, producing one record per CDR3 protein. Found here are a few hundred thousand distinct CDR3 sequences, approximately 17% of them singletons; the top ten hold 35% to 50%.

The chain uses TRBV28 and TRBJ2-1, with TRBD2 identical over 11 bases. This TCR came from a young man with Graves' ophthalmopathy. Sequences were obtained from blood. CDR3: CASSLFRLAGGRRGYNEQFF. The DNA for the CDR3 is TGTGCCAGCAGTTTATTTCGGCTAGCGGGGGGCCGCCGAGGCTACAATGAGCAGTTCTTC.